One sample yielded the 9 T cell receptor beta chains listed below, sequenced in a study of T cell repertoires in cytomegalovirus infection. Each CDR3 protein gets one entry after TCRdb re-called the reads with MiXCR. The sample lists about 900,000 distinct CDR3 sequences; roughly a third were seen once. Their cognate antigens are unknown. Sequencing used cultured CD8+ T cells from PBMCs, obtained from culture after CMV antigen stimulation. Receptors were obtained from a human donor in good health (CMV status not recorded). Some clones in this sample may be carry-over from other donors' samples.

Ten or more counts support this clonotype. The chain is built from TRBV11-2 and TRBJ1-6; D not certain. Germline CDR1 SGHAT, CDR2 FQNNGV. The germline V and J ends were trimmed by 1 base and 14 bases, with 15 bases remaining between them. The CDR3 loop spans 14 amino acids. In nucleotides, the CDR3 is TGTGCCAGCAGCTTAGGGGTGGGGAGCGCATCCCTCCACTTT. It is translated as CASSLGVGSASLHF.

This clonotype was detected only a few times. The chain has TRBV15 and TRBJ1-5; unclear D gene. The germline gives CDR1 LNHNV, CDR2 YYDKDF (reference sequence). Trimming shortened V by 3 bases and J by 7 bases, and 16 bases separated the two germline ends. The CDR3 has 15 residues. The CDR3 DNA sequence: TGTGCCACCAGCAGGGGCAGGAGTTCAGGCCAGCCCCAGCATTTT. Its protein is CATSRGRSSGQPQHF.

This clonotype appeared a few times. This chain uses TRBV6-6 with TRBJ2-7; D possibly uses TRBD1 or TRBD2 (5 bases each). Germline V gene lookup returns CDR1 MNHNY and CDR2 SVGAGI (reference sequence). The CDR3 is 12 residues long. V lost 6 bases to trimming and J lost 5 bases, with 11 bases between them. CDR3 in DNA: TGTGCCAGCAGGAGGGGAAGGGACGAGCAGTACTTC. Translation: CASRRGRDEQYF.

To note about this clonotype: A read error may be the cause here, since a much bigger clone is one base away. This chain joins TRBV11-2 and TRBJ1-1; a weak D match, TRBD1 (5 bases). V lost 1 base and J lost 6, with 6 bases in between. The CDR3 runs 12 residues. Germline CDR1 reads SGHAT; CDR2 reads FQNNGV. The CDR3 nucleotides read TGTGCCAGCAGCTTAGGGACACCTGAAGCTTTCTTT. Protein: CASSLGTPEAFF.

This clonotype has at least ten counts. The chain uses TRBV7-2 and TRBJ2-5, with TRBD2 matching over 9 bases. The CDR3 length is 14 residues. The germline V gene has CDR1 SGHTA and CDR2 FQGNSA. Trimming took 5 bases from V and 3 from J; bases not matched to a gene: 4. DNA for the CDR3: TGTGCCAGCAGCGCGGGACTAGCAGAAGAGACCCAGTACTTC. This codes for CASSAGLAEETQYF.

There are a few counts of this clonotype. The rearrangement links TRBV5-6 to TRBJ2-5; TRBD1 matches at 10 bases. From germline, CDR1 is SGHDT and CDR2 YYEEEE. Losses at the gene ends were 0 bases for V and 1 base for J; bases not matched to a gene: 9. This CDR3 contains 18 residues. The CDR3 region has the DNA TGTGCCAGCAGCTTGGGGAGGACAGGGGGAGGTGGCCAAGAGACCCAGTACTTC. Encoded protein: CASSLGRTGGGGQETQYF.

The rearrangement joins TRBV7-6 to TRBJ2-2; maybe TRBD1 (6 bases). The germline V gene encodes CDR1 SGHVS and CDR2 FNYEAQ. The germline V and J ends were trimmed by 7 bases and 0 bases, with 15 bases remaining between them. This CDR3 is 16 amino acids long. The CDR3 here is CASTPGWTANTGELFF. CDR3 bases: TGTGCCAGCACCCCAGGATGGACAGCGAACACCGGGGAGCTGTTTTTT.

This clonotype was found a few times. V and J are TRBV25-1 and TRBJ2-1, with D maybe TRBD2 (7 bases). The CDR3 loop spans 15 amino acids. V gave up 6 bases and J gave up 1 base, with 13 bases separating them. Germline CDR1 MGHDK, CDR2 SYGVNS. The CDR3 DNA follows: TGTGCCAGCAGGGAGCGGGACATTTCCTACAATGAGCAGTTCTTC. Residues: CASRERDISYNEQFF. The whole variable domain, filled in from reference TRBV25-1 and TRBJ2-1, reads EADIYQTPRYLVIGTGKKITLECSQTMGHDKMYWYQQDPGMELHLIHYSYGVNSTEKGDLSSESTVSRIRTEHFPLTLESARPSHTSQYLCASRERDISYNEQFFGPGTRLTVL.

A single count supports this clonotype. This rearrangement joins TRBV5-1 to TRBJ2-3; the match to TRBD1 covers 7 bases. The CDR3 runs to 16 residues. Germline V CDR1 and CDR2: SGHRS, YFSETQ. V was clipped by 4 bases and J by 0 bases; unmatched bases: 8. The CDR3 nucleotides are TGCGCCAGCAGCCTGCCCCGGGACAGTAGCACAGATACGCAGTATTTT. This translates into CASSLPRDSSTDTQYF.